The rows below give T cell receptor beta chains drawn from one sample of a study of T cell responses to AZD1222 COVID-19 vaccine. The assay was immunoSEQ multiplex PCR, and TCRdb's table has in-frame clones only and misses some. The sample lists some 110,000 clones; about 81% were seen once. The sequencing here drew on peripheral blood, taken on day 0 of AZD1222 vaccination. All receptors derive from an adult in good health. The CDR3 runs from the conserved cysteine through the conserved F or W. D genes are given only for firm matches. Clone size, where shown, is once, few, many, or a class for clones that have expanded.

v_gene	abundance	j_gene	d_gene	CDR3nt	CDR3aa
TRBV6-2/TRBV6-3	NA	TRBJ2-7	NA	TGTGCCAGCAGTTACGGCGGGGGCCGAACCTACGAGCAGTACTTC	CASSYGGGRTYEQYF
TRBV6-5	NA	TRBJ1-1	NA	TGTGCCAGCAGTCCCCCGGAAGGGAGAAACACTGAAGCTTTCTTT	CASSPPEGRNTEAFF
TRBV5-4	few	TRBJ1-2	NA	TGTGCCAGCAGGGCCAACTATGGCTACACCTTC	CASRANYGYTF
TRBV5-4	NA	TRBJ1-5	NA	TGTGCCAGCAGCGAGGGCAGGGGCAATCAGCCCCAGCATTTT	CASSEGRGNQPQHF
TRBV9	NA	TRBJ1-5	NA	TGTGCCAGCAGCTCTGACTCGGGGGCAACCCAGCCCCAGCATTTT	CASSSDSGATQPQHF
TRBV11-2	NA	TRBJ2-3	TRBD2	TGTGCCAGCAGTTTAGCGGGGGTCCAGACAGATACGCAGTATTTT	CASSLAGVQTDTQYF
TRBV19	NA	TRBJ1-1	NA	TGTGCCAGTAGTATGCGGGGCTTGAACACTGAAGCTTTCTTT	CASSMRGLNTEAFF
TRBV7-2	NA	TRBJ1-6	NA	TGTGCCAGCAGTCCCGACAGGACGCGATCACCCCTCCACTTT	CASSPDRTRSPLHF
TRBV27	few	TRBJ1-2	NA	TGTGCCAGCAGAACCAACTATGGCTACACCTTC	CASRTNYGYTF
TRBV7-2	once	TRBJ1-4	NA	TGTGCCAGCAGCTTACGGGGGACTAATGAAAAACTGTTTTTT	CASSLRGTNEKLFF
TRBV29-1	few	TRBJ2-3	TRBD2	TGCAGCGTCGAAGGTGGGAGCGGGGACGCAGATACGCAGTATTTT	CSVEGGSGDADTQYF
TRBV10-1	NA	TRBJ1-1	NA	TGCGCCAGCAGTGAGCACTATCAGGGGAGTGGCACTGAAGCTTTCTTT	CASSEHYQGSGTEAFF
TRBV30	NA	TRBJ2-2	NA	TGTGCCTGGAACTGGTTGGGGGACGGGGAGCTGTTTTTT	CAWNWLGDGELFF
TRBV18	NA	TRBJ1-2	NA	TGTGCCAGCTCACCGACAGTGGACGGCAACTATGGCTACACCTTC	CASSPTVDGNYGYTF
TRBV7-8	NA	TRBJ2-2	NA	TGTGCCAGCAGCCATTACGTCGGGGACAACACCGGGGAGCTGTTTTTT	CASSHYVGDNTGELFF
TRBV25-1	few	TRBJ2-1	NA	TGTGCCAGCAGGGGCAGGGACAATGAGCAGTTCTTC	CASRGRDNEQFF
TRBV11-2	NA	TRBJ1-1	TRBD1	TGTGCCAGCAGTAAATACACAGGGGGGGTAACTGAAGCTTTCTTT	CASSKYTGGVTEAFF
TRBV20-1	NA	TRBJ2-5	NA	TGCAGTGCTAGTACAGGGGGGGGAGAGACCCAGTACTTC	CSASTGGGETQYF
TRBV10-3	NA	TRBJ1-2	NA	TGTGCCACCGATGGTGAGGGCGTCTATGGCTACACCTTC	CATDGEGVYGYTF
TRBV7-2	NA	TRBJ2-1	TRBD1	TGTGCCAGCAGCTTAGGAGGGACAGGGGGCCATGAGCAGTTCTTC	CASSLGGTGGHEQFF
TRBV5-6	NA	TRBJ2-7	NA	TGTGCCAGCAGCTTGGGGCGGGCCCGCTTTTACGAGCAGTACTTC	CASSLGRARFYEQYF
TRBV5-4	NA	TRBJ1-2	TRBD1	TGTGCCAGCAGCCCAAGGTACCACAGGGGACTGACGAACTATGGCTACACCTTC	CASSPRYHRGLTNYGYTF